This T cell receptor (beta chain) was captured by sequencing in a study of blood T cell repertoires in COVID-19 (dated by TCRdb to the early 2020s). Looking at the study overall: Samples from collaborators originated in the United States, Italy and Spain and spanned both the acute and convalescent phases of COVID-19. The material from the prospective study consisted of cDNA or gDNA derived from T cells, B-cell-depleted T cells, or PBMCs. The dataset comprised deeply sampled blood TCRbeta repertoires from subjects exposed to, actively infected with, or recovered from COVID-19. The repertoires were released in a freely available public database intended as a resource for research on the immune response to SARS-CoV-2. Samples were obtained from the ongoing ImmuneRACE study (first 160 participants) and from some 1,300 subjects provided by 6 global collaborators. A de-identified subject ID, COVID-19 status, age in years and sex were almost always included in the sample metadata. Where available, HLA class I and class II types were taken from metadata supplied by the sample provider and were not determined by assay-based typing.

There are 14 amino acids in the CDR3, from cysteine to phenylalanine inclusive. Left in the record is the CDR3 DNA by itself, 42 bases read in frame from the first base. V is cut back by 7 bases and J by 4 bases, with 6 bases in the junction unmatched. CDR1 and CDR2, per the germline V gene (reference sequence), are MNHNY and SVGAGI. Worth noting for this clone: Its antigen is currently not known. No much larger clone exists at a distance of one base, and base qualities are not known.

TCRbeta CDR3 regions were amplified from genomic DNA using the immunoSEQ Assay, a bias-controlled multiplex PCR. Regarding the original processing steps: Nucleated cell counts per sample were estimated from amplification of reference gene primers within the assay. To quantify the absolute abundance of each unique TCRbeta CDR3 rearrangement, sequence reads were collapsed and filtered. For each sample, productive Simpson clonality was calculated as the square root of Simpson's diversity index across productive rearrangements. In TCRdb, the immuneACCESS table is reduced to in-frame sequences with V and J assigned. These tables do not hold every clone; where another copy was compared, an unresolved V gene accounts for under half, and the others remain unexplained. V, J and clone size derive from that table, while D and trimming were established from the DNA sequence. In all, the sample holds about 190,000 clones, and 70% to 90% of those were seen once. The ten largest clones represent 2.5% to 3% of the sample.

The full study reports these points: How much clinical and demographic metadata was included differed by source and by participant, and the metadata was provided uncurated.

The collaborating institutions used their own protocols to collect whole blood in K2EDTA tubes. For TCRbeta analysis, collaborator samples were shipped as frozen whole blood, as isolated PBMCs, or as DNA extracted from either sample type. Sequencing was carried out using peripheral blood. The chain is assembled from TRBV6-6 and TRBJ2-7; 11 central nucleotides agree with TRBD1. The source of this sequence is a woman aged 25 to 39 with active or convalescent COVID-19. The DNA sequence reads TGTGCCAGCATTCGGACAGGGGGCGCGTACGAGCAGTACTTC. Its translation reads: CASIRTGGAYEQYF.